This TCR beta chain was obtained from a study of vaccination and CD4 T cells after COVID-19. About the research overall: Participants were vaccinated with two doses, given as either BNT162b2 or mRNA-1273 vaccine.

Study conclusions and caveats: Within convalescent individuals, 304 out of 307 vaccine-specific clones proved to be spike mono-reactive.

The CDR3 has 15 amino acids. Germline loops: CDR1 LGHNA, CDR2 YNFKEQ. The germline V and J ends were trimmed by 1 base and 5 bases, with 11 bases remaining between them. The sample's treatment: approximately 11-day PBMC culture with coronavirus spike peptide pools or control peptides (ViraFEST assay). Oncomine TCR Beta short-read sequencing was applied to DNA from cultured CD4+ T cells. TCRdb processed the PCR reads anew with MiXCR; each CDR3 protein has one entry. The sample yields around 18,000 distinct CDR3 sequences, about 40% seen once. On this clonotype itself: The antigen remains unidentified.

The sample in question was CD4+ T cells from blood, cultured in vitro, obtained before SARS-CoV-2 vaccination. The V gene is TRBV4-2, the J gene TRBJ1-4; D may be TRBD1 (6 bases). This TCR was recovered from a human donor who received a COVID-19 vaccine. The CDR3 protein is CASSQVQGRNEKLFF. The CDR3 coding sequence is TGTGCCAGCAGCCAAGTGCAGGGGCGGAATGAAAAACTGTTTTTT.